The subject of this entry is one TCR beta chain. The data derive from a study of blood T cell repertoires in COVID-19. In the source study's methods: Reference gene primer amplification yielded estimated nucleated cell counts. Assay: immunoSEQ multiplex PCR; the TCRdb copy retains only in-frame clones and omits some. The D gene and trimming were derived from the DNA, and the V and J assignments and clone size from that table. The data contain about 73,000 clones, roughly four fifths of them singletons. The germline V gene encodes CDR1 MNHEY and CDR2 SVGAGI. This CDR3 region has 13 residues. V was shortened by 8 bases and J by 2 bases, with 12 bases between the two germline ends.

This receptor was identified in a human donor in a cohort sampled during active COVID-19. Sample: peripheral blood. The chain carries TRBV6-5 and TRBJ1-1; tentatively, D is TRBD1 (6 bases). CDR3 bases: TGTGCCAGCCGCAGGGGCACAAACACTGAAGCTTTCTTT. Its translation is CASRRGTNTEAFF.